This passage covers 2 T cell receptor beta chains from one sample sequenced in a study of CD8 T cells in ankylosing spondylitis. Using its own MiXCR run on the 5' RACE reads, TCRdb lists one record per CDR3 protein. The sample holds 300,000 to 350,000 distinct CDR3 sequences; roughly 20% are singletons and the top ten take roughly 3.6%. Sequenced material: blood, either unsorted or a sorted T cell fraction (not recorded which). Receptor source: a female donor with ankylosing spondylitis or in good health (not recorded which).

This clonotype came up a few times. This chain joins TRBV6-2 or TRBV6-3 and TRBJ2-1; D gene unclear. Between the trimmed V and J ends, which lost 6 bases and 16 bases, there was a span of 19 bases. The length of the CDR3 is 12 residues. The germline V gene has CDR1 MNHEY and CDR2 SVGEGT. The CDR3 region is CASSLHKDLYFF. CDR3 DNA: TGTGCCAGCAGCCTCCACAAGGACCTCTATTTCTTC.

The chain uses TRBV3-1 and TRBJ2-5; 9 nucleotides align to TRBD2. CDR1 and CDR2 (germline): LGHDT, YNNKEL (reference sequence). V lost 3 bases to trimming and J lost 5 bases; unmatched junction nucleotides: 19. This CDR3 contains 19 residues. The CDR3 region has the DNA TGTGCCAGCAGCCAGAACCCCTCACGGGCTAGCGGGAAGGGGGAGACCCAGTACTTC. Its protein is CASSQNPSRASGKGETQYF.